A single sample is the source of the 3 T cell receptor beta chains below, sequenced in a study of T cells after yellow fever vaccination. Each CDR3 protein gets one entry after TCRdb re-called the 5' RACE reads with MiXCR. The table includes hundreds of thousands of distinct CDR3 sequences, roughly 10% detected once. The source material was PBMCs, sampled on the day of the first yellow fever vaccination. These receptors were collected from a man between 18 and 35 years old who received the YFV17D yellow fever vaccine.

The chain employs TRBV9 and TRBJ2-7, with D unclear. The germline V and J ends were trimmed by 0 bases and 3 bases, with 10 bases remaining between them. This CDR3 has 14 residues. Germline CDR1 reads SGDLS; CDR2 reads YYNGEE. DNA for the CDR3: TGTGCCAGCAGCGTAGGGCGGCCCGGCTACGAGCAGTACTTC. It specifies CASSVGRPGYEQYF.

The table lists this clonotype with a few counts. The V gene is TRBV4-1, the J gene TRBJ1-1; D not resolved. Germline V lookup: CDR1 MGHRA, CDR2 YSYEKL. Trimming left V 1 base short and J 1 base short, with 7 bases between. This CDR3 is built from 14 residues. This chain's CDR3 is CASSQVGRNTEAFF. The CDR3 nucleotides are TGCGCCAGCAGCCAAGTCGGGCGGAACACTGAAGCTTTCTTT.

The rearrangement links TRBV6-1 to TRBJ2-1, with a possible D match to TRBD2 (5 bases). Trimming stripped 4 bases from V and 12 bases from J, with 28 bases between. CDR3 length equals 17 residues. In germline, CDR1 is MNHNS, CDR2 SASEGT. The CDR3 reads CASSVIKTIVVVWGQFF. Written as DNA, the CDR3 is TGTGCCAGCAGTGTGATAAAGACTATTGTAGTGGTCTGGGGGCAGTTCTTC.